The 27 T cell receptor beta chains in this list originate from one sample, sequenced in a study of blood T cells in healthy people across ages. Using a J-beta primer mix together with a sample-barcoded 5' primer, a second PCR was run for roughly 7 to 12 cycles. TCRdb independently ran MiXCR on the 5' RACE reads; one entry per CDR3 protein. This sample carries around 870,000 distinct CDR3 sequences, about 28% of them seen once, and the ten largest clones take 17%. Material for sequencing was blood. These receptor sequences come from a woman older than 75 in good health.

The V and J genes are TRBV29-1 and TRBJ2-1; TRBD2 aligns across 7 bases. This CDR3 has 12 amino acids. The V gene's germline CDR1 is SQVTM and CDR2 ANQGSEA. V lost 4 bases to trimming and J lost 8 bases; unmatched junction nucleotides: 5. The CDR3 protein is CSVAAGEDEQFF. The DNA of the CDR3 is TGCAGCGTTGCTGCGGGAGAGGATGAGCAGTTCTTC.

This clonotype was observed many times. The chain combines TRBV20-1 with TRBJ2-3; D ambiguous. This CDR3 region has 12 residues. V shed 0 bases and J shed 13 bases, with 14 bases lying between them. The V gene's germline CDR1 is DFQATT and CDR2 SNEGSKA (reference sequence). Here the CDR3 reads CSAREPPTLEYF. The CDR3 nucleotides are TGCAGTGCTAGAGAACCCCCTACCCTGGAGTATTTT.

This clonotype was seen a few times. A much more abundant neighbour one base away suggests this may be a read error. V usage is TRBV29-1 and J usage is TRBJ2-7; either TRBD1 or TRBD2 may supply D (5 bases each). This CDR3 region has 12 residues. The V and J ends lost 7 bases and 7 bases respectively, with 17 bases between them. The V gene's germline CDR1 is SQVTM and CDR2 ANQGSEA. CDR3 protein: CSGEQGSGEQYF. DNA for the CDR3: TGCAGCGGTGAGCAGGGTTCGGGGGAGCAGTACTTC.

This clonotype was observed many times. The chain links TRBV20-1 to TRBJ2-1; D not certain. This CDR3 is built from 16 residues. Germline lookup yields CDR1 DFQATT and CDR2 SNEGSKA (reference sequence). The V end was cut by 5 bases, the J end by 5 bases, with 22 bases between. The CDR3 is CSAPRSVKTNDNEQFF. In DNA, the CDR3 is TGCAGTGCTCCCCGTTCAGTAAAGACGAACGACAATGAGCAGTTCTTC.

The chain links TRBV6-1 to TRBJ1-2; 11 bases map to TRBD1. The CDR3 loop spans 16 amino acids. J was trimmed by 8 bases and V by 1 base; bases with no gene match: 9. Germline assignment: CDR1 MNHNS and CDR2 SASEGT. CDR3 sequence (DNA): TGTGCCAGCAGTGAAGACCCTGGACAGGGGGCTTGGGGCTACACCTTC. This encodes CASSEDPGQGAWGYTF.

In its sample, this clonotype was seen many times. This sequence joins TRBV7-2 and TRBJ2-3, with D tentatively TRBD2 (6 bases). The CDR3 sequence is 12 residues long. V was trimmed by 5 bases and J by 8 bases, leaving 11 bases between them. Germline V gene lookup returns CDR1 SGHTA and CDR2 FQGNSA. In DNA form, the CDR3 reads TGTGCCAGCAGCCCTGGGACTTCTACGCAGTATTTT. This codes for CASSPGTSTQYF.

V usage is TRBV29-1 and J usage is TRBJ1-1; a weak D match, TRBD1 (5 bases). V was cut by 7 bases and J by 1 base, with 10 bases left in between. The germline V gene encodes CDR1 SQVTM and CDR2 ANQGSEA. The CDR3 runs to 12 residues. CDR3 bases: TGCAGCGGGGGCCGGAAGAACACTGAAGCTTTCTTT. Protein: CSGGRKNTEAFF.

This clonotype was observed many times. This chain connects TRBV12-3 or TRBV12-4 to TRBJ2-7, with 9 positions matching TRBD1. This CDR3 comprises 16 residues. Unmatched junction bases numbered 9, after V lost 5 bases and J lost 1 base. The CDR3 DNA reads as TGTGCCAGCAGTCCGCCTTCGGGACAGGGTTCCTACGAGCAGTACTTC. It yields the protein CASSPPSGQGSYEQYF.

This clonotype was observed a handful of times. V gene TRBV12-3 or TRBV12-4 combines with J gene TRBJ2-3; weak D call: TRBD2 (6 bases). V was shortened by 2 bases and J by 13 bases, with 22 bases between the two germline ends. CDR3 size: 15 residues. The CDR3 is CASSLSSREADMEYF. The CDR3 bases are TGTGCCAGCAGTTTAAGTAGCAGGGAGGCAGATATGGAGTATTTT.

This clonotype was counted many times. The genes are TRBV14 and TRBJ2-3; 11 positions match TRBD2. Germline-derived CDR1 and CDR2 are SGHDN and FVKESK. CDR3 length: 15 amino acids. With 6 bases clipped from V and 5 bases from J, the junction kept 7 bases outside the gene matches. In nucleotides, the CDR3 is TGTGCCAGCAGTCGACTAGCGGGGCTAGGAGATACGCAGTATTTT. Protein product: CASSRLAGLGDTQYF.

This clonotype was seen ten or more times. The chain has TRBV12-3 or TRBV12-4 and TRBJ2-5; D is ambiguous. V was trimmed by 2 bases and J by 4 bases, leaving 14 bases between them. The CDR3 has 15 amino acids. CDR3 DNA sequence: TGTGCCAGCAGTTTACAGGCCATTAAGGGAGAGACCCAGTACTTC. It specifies CASSLQAIKGETQYF.

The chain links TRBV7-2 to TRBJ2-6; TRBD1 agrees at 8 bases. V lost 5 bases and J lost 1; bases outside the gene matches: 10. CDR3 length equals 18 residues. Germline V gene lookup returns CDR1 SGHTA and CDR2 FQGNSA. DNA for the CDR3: TGTGCCAGCAGCGGACAGGGTCGATGTTTGTCTGGGGCCAACGTCCTGACTTTC. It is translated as CASSGQGRCLSGANVLTF.

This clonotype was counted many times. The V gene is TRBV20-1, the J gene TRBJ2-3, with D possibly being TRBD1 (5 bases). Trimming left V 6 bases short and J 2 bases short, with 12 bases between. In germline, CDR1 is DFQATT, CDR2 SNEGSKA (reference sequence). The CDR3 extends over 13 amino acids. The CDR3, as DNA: TGCAGTGCCGGACACAAACCCACAGATACGCAGTATTTT. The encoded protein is CSAGHKPTDTQYF.

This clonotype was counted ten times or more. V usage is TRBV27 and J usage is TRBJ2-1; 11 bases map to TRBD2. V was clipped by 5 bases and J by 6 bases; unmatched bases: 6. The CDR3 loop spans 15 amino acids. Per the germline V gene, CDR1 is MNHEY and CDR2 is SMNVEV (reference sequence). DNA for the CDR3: TGTGCCAGCAGTCTAGCGGGGGGCACCGCCAATGAGCAGTTCTTC. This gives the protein CASSLAGGTANEQFF.

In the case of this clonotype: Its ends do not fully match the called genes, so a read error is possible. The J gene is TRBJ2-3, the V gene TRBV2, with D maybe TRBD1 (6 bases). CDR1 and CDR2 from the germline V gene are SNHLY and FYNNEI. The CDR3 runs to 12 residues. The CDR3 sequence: CAGRTGTDTQYF. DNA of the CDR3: TGTGCCGGCAGGACAGGCACAGATACGCAGTATTTT.

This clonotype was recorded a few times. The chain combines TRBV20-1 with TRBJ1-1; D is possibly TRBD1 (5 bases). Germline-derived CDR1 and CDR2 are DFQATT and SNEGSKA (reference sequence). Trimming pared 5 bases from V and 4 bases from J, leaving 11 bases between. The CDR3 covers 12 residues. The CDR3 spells CSAPGGGTEAFF. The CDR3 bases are TGCAGTGCTCCCGGGGGGGGCACTGAAGCTTTCTTT.

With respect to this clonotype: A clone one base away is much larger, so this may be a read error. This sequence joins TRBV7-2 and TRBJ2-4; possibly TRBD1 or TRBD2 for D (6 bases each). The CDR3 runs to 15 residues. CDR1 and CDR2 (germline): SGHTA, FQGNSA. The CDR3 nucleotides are TGTGCCAGCAGCTTTGGGGGGCCCCGAGGAAACATTCGGTACTTC. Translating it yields CASSFGGPRGNIRYF.

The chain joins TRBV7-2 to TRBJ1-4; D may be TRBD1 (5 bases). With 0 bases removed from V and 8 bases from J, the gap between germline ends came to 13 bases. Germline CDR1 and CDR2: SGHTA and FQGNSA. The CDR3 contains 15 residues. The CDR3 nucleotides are TGTGCCAGCAGCTTAGCCGGGGGATTCCAAGAAAAACTGTTTTTT. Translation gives CASSLAGGFQEKLFF.

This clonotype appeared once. CDR3 residues: CAISGSTEGRPQHF. In DNA, the CDR3 is TGTGCCATCAGTGGATCGACGGAGGGCCGGCCCCAGCATTTT. The chain couples TRBV10-3 to TRBJ1-5, with no clear D. The CDR3 is 14 residues long. Germline V gene lookup returns CDR1 ENHRY and CDR2 SYGVKD. V lost 4 bases and J 9 bases, leaving 16 bases between the germline ends.

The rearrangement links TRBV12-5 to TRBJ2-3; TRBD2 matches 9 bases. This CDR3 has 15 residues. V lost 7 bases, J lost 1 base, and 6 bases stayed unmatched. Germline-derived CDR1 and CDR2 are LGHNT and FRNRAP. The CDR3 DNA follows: TGTGCTAGTGCCCAATTAGCGGGAGGCACAGATACGCAGTATTTT. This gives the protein CASAQLAGGTDTQYF.

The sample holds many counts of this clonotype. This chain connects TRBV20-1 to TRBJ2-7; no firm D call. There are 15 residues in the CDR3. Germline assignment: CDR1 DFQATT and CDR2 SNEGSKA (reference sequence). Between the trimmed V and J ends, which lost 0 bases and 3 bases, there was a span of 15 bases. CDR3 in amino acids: CSARDLLSGHYEQYF. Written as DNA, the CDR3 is TGCAGTGCTAGAGATCTGCTCTCCGGGCACTACGAGCAGTACTTC.

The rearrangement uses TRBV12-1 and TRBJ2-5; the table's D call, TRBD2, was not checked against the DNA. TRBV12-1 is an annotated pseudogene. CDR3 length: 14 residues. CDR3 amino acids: CANSFGQGLYEQYF. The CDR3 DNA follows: TGTGCCAACAGCTTTGGCCAGGGACTCTATGAGCAGTACTTC.

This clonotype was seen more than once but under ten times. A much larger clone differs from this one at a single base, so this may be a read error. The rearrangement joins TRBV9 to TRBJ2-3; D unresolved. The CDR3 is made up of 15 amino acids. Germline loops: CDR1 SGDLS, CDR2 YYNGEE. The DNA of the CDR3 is TGTGTCAGCAGCGTAGGAGATAGGTTCACAGATACGCAGTATTTT. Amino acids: CVSSVGDRFTDTQYF.

The CDR3 region has the DNA TGTGCCAGCAGTCGGGACCTGGAACGGGAGCTGTTTTTT. The encoded protein is CASSRDLERELFF. V is TRBV11-2 and J is TRBJ2-2; either TRBD1 or TRBD2 may supply D (5 bases each). CDR1 SGHAT and CDR2 FQNNGV come from the germline V gene. The CDR3 runs 13 residues. Between the trimmed V and J ends, which lost 6 bases and 9 bases, there was a span of 14 bases.

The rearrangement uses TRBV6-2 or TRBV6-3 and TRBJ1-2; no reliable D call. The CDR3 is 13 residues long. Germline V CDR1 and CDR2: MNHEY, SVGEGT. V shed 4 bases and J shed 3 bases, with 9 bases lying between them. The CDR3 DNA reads TGTGCCAGCAGTTTAAGTGAGGACTATGGCTACACCTTC. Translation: CASSLSEDYGYTF.

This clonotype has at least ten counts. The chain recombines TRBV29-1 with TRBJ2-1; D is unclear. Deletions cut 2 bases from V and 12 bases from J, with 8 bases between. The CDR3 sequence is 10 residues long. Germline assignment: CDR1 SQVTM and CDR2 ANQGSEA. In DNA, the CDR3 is TGCAGCGTTGAAATGGCTTCGCAGTTCTTC. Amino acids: CSVEMASQFF.

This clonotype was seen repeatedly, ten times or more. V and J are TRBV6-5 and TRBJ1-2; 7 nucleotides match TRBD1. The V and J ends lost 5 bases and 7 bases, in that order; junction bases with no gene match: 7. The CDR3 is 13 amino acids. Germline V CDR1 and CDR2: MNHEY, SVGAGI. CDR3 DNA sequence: TGTGCCAGCAGTCAGGGGGGCCTCTCTGGCTACACCTTC. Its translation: CASSQGGLSGYTF.